This T cell receptor beta chain was profiled in a study of CD8 T cells in Susac syndrome. The study's findings and limits: An acknowledgment was made by the study that its TCR sequencing and HLA analysis involved relatively few individuals.

Sequencing of TCR beta was performed on blood CD8+ T cells and on blood CD4+ T cells. Negative isolation was used for CD8+ and CD4+ T cells and FACS enrichment for TEMRA cells. In this sample, this clonotype turned up once. The antigen is undetermined. When the RNA was reverse transcribed, random hexamers were used with an input of roughly 0.5 to 1 ug. TCRdb re-analysed the immunoSEQ multiplex PCR reads in MiXCR, keeping a single row per CDR3 protein. The sample holds about 210,000 distinct CDR3 sequences; just under 95% are singletons and the top ten take 0.082%. This sequence originates from a human donor with multiple sclerosis. Sequences were obtained from CD4+ T cells from PBMCs.

CDR3 sequence (DNA): TGTGCCAGCAGCCAAGCCATGAACACTGAAGCTTTCTTT. Its translation: CASSQAMNTEAFF. This chain joins TRBV3-1 and TRBJ1-1, with D unclear. The germline V gene has CDR1 LGHDT and CDR2 YNNKEL (reference sequence). The CDR3 has 13 amino acids. V was clipped by 1 base and J by 0 bases, with 3 bases between them. Combining the CDR3 with reference TRBV3-1 and TRBJ1-1 gives the whole variable domain DTAVSQTPKYLVTQMGNDKSIKCEQNLGHDTMYWYKQDSKKFLKIMFSYNNKELIINETVPNRFSPKSPDKAHLNLHINSLELGDSAVYFCASSQAMNTEAFFGQGTRLTVV.